What follows describes a single TCR beta chain. Tumor tissue was taken before any definitive surgery or chemotherapy was given. This specimen belongs to a study of high-grade serous ovarian cancer treatment subgroups. V shed 5 bases and J 4 bases; nucleotides not matched to a gene: 18. The germline gives CDR1 SGHTA, CDR2 FQGNSA. This CDR3 is 18 amino acids long. The data were produced by immunoSEQ multiplex PCR, yet TCRdb's version contains in-frame clones alone and is incomplete. The table has about 36,000 clones, around three quarters seen once. The rearrangement joins TRBV7-2 to TRBJ2-3; 7 nucleotides align to TRBD1. Material for sequencing was tumor tissue. The sequence was collected from a human donor with high-grade serous ovarian cancer. CDR3 coding DNA: TGTGCCAGCAGCACCAAGAGGCGACAGGGTAGGGTCGCAGATACGCAGTATTTT. This encodes CASSTKRRQGRVADTQYF.